The TCR beta chain under discussion was sequenced for a study of spatial heterogeneity in lung cancer. This CDR3 contains 13 residues. V dropped 4 bases and J dropped 3 bases, with 8 bases sitting between them. The germline V gene encodes CDR1 SGHRS and CDR2 YFSETQ. Findings and caveats of the study: The study found that expanded intratumoral alpha and beta TCR counts tracked tumor mutation counts.

Details on this clonotype: The antigen remains unidentified. This beta chain slipped into a library made for alpha chains as a stray read, so its size is not meaningful.

TCRdb reprocessed the 5' RACE reads via MiXCR and lists one record per CDR3 protein. The sample holds some 610 distinct CDR3 sequences, roughly 80% seen once. Time point indicated: sample taken at primary tumor resection. The starting material was lung tumor tissue, obtained at surgery. This receptor was taken from a female donor with early-stage non-small cell lung cancer. The chain has TRBV5-1 and TRBJ2-1; D is perhaps TRBD1 (6 bases). Written as DNA, the CDR3 is TGCGCCAGCAGCCGGGACATCTACAATGAGCAGTTCTTC. It translates to CASSRDIYNEQFF.